This T cell receptor (beta chain) was captured by sequencing in a study of cytomegalovirus exposure and HLA in healthy donors. The study, taken as a whole, reports: Available immune exposure information covered CMV serostatus only. V- and J-gene trimming in TCR beta was tied to a missense DCLRE1C variant by an analysis performed later.

A note on this clone: Its matching antigen is unknown.

Unmatched junction bases numbered 5, after V lost 6 bases and J lost 3 bases. The CDR3 covers 14 residues. Germline V gives CDR1 LNHDA, CDR2 SQIVND (reference sequence). Primers: 60 Vbeta forward and 13 Jbeta reverse. TCRdb's table, derived via immunoSEQ multiplex PCR, lists solely in-frame clones and lacks some. The sample shows about 140,000 clones, 60% to 80% of them seen only once. Sample: PBMCs. The gene calls are TRBV19 and TRBJ2-1; 7 bases map to TRBD2. The source of this sequence is a man aged 18 to 30 in good health and CMV-seropositive. CDR3 bases: TGTGCCAGTAGGGAGGCTAGCGGCTACAATGAGCAGTTCTTC. This encodes CASREASGYNEQFF.